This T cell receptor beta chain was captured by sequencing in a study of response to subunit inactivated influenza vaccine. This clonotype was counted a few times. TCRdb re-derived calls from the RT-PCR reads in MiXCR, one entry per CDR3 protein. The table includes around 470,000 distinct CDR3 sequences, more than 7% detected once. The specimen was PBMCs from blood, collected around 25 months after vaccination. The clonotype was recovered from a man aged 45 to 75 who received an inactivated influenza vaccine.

CDR3 in DNA: TGTGCCAGCAGTTTGCCCCGGACGGCTAGCACAGATACGCAGTATTTT. This translates into CASSLPRTASTDTQYF. This chain connects TRBV12-3 or TRBV12-4 to TRBJ2-3; no clear D gene. The CDR3 sequence is 16 residues long. V lost 3 bases, J lost 0 bases, and 13 bases lay in between.